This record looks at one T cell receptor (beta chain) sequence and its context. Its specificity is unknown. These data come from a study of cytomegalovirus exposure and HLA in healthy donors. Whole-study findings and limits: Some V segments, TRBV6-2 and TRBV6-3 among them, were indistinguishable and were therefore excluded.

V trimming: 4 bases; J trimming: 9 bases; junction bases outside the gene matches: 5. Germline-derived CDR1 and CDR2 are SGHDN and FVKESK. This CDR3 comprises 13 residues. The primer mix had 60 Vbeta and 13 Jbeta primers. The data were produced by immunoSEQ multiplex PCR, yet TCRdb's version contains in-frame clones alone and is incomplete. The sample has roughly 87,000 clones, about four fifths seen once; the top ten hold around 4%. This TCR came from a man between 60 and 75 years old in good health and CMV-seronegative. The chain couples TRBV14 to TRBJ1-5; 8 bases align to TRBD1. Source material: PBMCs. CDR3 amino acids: CASSLQGGGPQHF. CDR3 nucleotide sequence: TGTGCCAGCAGCCTACAGGGGGGTGGGCCCCAGCATTTT. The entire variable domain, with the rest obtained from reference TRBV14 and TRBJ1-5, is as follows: EAGVTQFPSHSVIEKGQTVTLRCDPISGHDNLYWYRRVMGKEIKFLLHFVKESKQDESGMPNNRFLAERTGGTYSTLKVQPAELEDSGVYFCASSLQGGGPQHFGDGTRLSIL.